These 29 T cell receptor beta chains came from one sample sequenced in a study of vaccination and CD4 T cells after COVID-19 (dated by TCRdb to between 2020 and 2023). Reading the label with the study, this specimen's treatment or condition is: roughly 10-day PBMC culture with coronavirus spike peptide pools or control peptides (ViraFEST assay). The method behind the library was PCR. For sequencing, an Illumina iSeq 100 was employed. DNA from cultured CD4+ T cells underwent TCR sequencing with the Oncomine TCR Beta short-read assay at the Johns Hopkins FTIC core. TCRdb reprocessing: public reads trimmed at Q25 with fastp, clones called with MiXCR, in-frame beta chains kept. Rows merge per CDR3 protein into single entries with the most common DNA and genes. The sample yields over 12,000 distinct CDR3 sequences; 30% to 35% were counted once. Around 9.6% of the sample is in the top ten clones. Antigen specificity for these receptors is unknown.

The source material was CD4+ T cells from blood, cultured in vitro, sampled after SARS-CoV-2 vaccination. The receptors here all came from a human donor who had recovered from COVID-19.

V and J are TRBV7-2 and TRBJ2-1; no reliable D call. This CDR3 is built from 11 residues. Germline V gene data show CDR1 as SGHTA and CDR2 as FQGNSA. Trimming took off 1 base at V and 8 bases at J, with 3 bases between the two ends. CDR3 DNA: TGTGCCAGCAGCTTAGTCTATGAGCAGTTCTTC. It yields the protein CASSLVYEQFF.

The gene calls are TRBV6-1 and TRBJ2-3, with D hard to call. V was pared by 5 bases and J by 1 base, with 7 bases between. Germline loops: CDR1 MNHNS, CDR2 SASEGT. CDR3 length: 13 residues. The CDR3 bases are TGTGCCAGCAGTCGCCAAGGCACAGATACGCAGTATTTT. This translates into CASSRQGTDTQYF.

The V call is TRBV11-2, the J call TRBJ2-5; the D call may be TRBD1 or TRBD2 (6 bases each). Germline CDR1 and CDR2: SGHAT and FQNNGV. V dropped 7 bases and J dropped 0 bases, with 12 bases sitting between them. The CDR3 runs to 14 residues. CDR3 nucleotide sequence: TGTGCCAGCACCATAGGGGGGTACCAAGAGACCCAGTACTTC. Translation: CASTIGGYQETQYF.

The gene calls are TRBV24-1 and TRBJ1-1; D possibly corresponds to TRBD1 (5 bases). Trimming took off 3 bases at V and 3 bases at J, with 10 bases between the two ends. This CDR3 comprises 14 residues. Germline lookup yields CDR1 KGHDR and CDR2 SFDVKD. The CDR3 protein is CATSDPVRDTEAFF. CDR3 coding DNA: TGTGCCACCAGTGATCCCGTCAGGGACACTGAAGCTTTCTTT.

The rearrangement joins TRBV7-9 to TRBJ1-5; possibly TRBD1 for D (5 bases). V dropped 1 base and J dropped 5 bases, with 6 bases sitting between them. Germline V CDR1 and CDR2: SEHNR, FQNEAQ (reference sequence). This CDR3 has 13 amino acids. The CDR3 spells CASSLEGDQPQHF. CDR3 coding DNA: TGTGCCAGCAGCTTAGAAGGGGATCAGCCCCAGCATTTT.

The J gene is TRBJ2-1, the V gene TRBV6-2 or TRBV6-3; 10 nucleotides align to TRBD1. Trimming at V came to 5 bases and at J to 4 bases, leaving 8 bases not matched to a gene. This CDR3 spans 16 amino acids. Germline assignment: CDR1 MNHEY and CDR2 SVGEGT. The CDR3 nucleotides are TGTGCCAGCAGTAAACGGGACAGGGGCCCGTACAATGAGCAGTTCTTC. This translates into CASSKRDRGPYNEQFF.

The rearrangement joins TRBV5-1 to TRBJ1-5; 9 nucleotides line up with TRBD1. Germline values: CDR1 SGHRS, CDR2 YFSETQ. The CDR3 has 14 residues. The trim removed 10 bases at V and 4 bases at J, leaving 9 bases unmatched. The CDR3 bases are TGCGCCGGCAAGGAGGGGACAGGGAATCAGCCCCAGCATTTT. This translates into CAGKEGTGNQPQHF.

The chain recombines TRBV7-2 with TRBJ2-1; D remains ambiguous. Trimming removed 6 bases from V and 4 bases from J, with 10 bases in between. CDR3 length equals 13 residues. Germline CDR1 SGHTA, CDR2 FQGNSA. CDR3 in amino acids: CASSPVRYNEQFF. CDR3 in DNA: TGTGCCAGCAGTCCGGTCCGTTACAATGAGCAGTTCTTC.

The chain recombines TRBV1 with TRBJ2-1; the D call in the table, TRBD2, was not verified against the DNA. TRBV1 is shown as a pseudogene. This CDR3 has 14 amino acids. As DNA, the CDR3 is TGCACCAGCAGCCAAGTTGCACCCTCGGATGAGCAGTTCTTC. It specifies CTSSQVAPSDEQFF.

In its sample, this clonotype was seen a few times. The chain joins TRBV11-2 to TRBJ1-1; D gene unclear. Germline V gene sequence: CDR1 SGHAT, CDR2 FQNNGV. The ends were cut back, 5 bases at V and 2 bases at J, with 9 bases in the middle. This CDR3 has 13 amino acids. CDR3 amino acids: CASSRPGNTEAFF. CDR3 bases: TGTGCCAGCAGCCGCCCGGGAAACACTGAAGCTTTCTTT.

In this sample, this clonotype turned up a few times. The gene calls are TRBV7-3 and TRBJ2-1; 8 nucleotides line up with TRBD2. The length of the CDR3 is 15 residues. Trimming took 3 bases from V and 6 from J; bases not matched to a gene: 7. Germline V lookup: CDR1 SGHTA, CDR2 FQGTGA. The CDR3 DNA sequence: TGTGCCAGCAGCTTCGGCGGGACTAGGGGCAATGAGCAGTTCTTC. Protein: CASSFGGTRGNEQFF.

The CDR3 DNA reads TGTGCCAGCGGCCCGCCCCTAAGGAGCTCCTACGAGCAGTACTTC. It specifies CASGPPLRSSYEQYF. This chain connects TRBV7-8 to TRBJ2-7; D unclear. Trimming took off 8 bases at V and 0 bases at J, with 17 bases between the two ends. Germline V gene sequence: CDR1 SGHVS, CDR2 FQNEAQ. The CDR3 runs to 15 residues.

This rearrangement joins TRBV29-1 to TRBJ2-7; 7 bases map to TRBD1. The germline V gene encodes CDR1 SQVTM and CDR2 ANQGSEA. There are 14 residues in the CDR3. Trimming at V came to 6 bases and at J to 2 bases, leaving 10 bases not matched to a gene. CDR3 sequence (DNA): TGCAGCGTCGGTAGGGGGCGCCGTCCCTACGAGCAGTACTTC. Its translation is CSVGRGRRPYEQYF.

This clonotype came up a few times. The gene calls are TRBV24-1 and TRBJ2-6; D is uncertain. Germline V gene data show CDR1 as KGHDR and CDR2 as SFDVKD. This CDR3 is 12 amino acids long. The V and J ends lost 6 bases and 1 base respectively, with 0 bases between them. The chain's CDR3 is CATSSGANVLTF. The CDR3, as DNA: TGTGCCACCAGTTCTGGGGCCAACGTCCTGACTTTC.

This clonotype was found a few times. The CDR3 DNA is TGCAGTGCTAGTGGTGAGACCCAGTACTTC. Translating gives CSASGETQYF. This chain links TRBV20-1 with TRBJ2-5; D unclear. Germline lookup yields CDR1 DFQATT and CDR2 SNEGSKA (reference sequence). The CDR3 length is 10 residues. The V end lost 3 bases, the J end lost 5 bases, and 4 bases lay between the germline ends.

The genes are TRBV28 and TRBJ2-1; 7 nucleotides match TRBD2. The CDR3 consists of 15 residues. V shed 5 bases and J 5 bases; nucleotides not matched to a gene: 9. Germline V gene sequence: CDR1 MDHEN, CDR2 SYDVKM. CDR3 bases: TGTGCCAGCAGTACCTGGGAGGGAGCGGACAATGAGCAGTTCTTC. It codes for CASSTWEGADNEQFF.

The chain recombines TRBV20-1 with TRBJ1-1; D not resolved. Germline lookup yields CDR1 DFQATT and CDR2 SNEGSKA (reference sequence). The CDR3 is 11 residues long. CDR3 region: CGGSRGTEAFF. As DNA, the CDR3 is TGCGGAGGGAGTCGGGGCACTGAAGCTTTCTTT.

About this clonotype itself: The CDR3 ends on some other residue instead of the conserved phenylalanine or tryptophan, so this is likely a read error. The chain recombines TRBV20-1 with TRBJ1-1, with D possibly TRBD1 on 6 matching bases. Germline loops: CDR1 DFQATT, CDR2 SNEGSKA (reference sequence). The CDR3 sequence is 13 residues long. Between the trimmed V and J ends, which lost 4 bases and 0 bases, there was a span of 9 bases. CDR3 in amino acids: CSAKGGVNTEAFL. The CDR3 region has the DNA TGCAGTGCTAAAGGGGGAGTGAACACTGAAGCTTTCCTT.

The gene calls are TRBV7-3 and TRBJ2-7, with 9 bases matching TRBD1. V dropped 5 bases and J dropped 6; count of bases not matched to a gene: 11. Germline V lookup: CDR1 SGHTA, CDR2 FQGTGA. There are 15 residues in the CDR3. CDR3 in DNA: TGTGCCAGCAGCCGAGACCGGGACAGGGTGCGCGAGCAGTACTTC. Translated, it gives CASSRDRDRVREQYF.

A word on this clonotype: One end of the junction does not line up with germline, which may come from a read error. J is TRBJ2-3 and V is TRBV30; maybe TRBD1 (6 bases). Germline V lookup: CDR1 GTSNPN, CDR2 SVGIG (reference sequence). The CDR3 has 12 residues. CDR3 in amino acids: CAWTVNTDTQYF. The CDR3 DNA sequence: TGTGCTTGGACAGTCAACACAGATACGCAGTATTTT.

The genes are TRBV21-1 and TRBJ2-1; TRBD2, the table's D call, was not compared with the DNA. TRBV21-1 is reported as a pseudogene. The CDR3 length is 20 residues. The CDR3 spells CASSPLPGLAGHQGYNEQFF. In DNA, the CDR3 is TGTGCCAGCAGCCCGCTTCCTGGACTAGCGGGACACCAAGGCTACAATGAGCAGTTCTTC.

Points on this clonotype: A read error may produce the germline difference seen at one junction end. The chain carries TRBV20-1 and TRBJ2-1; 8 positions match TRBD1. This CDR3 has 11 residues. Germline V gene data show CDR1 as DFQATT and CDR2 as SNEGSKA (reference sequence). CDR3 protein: CSASPTDREIF. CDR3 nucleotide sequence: TGCAGTGCTAGTCCTACGGACAGGGAAATCTTC.

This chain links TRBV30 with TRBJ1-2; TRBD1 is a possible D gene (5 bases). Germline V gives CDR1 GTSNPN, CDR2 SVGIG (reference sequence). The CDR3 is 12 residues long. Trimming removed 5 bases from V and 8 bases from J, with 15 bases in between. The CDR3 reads CAWLKQAGGYTF. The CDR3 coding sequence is TGTGCCTGGCTGAAACAGGCGGGGGGCTACACCTTC.

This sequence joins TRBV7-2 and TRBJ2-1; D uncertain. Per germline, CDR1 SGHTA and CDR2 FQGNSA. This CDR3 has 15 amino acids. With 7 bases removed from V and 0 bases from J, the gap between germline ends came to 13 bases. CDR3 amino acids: CASTAGVSSYNEQFF. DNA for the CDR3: TGTGCCAGCACAGCTGGGGTAAGCTCCTACAATGAGCAGTTCTTC.

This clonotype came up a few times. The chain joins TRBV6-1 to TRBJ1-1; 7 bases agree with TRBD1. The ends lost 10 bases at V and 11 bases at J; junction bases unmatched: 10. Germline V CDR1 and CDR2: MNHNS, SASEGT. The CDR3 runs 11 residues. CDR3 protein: CATRSGGLAFF. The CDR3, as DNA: TGTGCCACCAGATCAGGGGGGCTGGCTTTCTTT.

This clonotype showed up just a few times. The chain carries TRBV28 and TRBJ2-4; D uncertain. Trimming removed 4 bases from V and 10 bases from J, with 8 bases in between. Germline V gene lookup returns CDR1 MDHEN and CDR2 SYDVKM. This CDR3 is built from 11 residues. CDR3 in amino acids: CASSYSDIQYF. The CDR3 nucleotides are TGTGCCAGCAGTTATTCGGATATTCAGTACTTC.

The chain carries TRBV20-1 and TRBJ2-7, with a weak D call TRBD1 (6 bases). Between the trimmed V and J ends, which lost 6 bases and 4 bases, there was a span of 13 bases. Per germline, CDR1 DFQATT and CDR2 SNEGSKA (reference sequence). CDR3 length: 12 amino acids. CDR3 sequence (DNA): TGCAGTGCAACAAACAGGGTTTACGAGCAGTACTTC. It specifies CSATNRVYEQYF.

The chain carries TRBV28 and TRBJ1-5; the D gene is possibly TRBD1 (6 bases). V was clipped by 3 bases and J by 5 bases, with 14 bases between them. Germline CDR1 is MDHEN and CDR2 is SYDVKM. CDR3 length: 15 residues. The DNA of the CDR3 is TGTGCCAGCAGTTTCTCGGACAGTCCCTATCAGCCCCAGCATTTT. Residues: CASSFSDSPYQPQHF. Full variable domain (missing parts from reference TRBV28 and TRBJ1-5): DVKVTQSSRYLVKRTGEKVFLECVQDMDHENMFWYRQDPGLGLRLIYFSYDVKMKEKGDIPEGYSVSREKKERFSLILESASTNQTSMYLCASSFSDSPYQPQHFGDGTRLSIL.

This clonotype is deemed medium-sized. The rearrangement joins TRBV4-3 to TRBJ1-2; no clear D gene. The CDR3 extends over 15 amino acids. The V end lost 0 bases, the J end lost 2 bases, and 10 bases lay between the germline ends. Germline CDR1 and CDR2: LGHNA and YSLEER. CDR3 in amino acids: CASSQDEDGNYGYTF. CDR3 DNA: TGCGCCAGCAGCCAAGATGAGGACGGAAACTATGGCTACACCTTC.